Here is one T cell receptor (beta chain) with its context. The target antigen is unknown. This entry comes from a study of cytomegalovirus exposure and HLA in healthy donors. Study-wide results and caveats: Sequencing artifact likely explains a cluster of highly shared sequence variants.

PCR primers comprised 60 Vbeta and 13 Jbeta primers. Libraries were prepared by immunoSEQ multiplex PCR; TCRdb keeps only in-frame clonotypes and omits some of them. The sample consists of more than 65,000 clones, around 76% of them appearing once. There are 15 residues in the CDR3. Per the germline V gene, CDR1 is MDHEN and CDR2 is SYDVKM. V lost 3 bases to trimming and J lost 9 bases; unmatched junction nucleotides: 7. The sequence was collected from a woman aged 45-65 years in good health and CMV-seropositive. The sequencing input was PBMCs. The chain carries TRBV28 and TRBJ2-1; 11 bases map to TRBD2. CDR3 sequence (DNA): TGTGCCAGCAGTTTGGCACTAGCGGGAGTTAGTGAGCAGTTCTTC. This codes for CASSLALAGVSEQFF.